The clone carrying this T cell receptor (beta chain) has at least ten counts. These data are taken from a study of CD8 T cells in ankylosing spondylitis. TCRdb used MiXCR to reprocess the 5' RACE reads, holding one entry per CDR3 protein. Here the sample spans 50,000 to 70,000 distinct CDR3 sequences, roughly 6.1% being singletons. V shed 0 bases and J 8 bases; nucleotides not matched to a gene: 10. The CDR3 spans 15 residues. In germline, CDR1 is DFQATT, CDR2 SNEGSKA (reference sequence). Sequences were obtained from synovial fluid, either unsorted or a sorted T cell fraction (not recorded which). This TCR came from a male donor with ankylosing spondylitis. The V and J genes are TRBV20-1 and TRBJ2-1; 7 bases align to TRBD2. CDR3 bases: TGCAGTGCTAGAGATCAGGGAGGGAGTTACGATGAGCAGTTCTTC. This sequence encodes CSARDQGGSYDEQFF.